This T cell receptor beta chain is drawn from a study of blood T cell repertoires in COVID-19. In its sample, this clone was seen a few times. Profiling relied on immunoSEQ multiplex PCR, and the TCRdb table lists in-frame clones only, not all of them. Among around 160,000 clones listed, approximately 90% were seen once. V lost 5 bases and J lost 3; bases outside the gene matches: 9. Per the germline V gene, CDR1 is SNHLY and CDR2 is FYNNEI. The CDR3 loop spans 15 amino acids. In terms of age and location, participants ranged from roughly 18 to 90 years and lived in about two dozen US areas. The chain recombines TRBV2 with TRBJ2-7, with TRBD1 identical over 8 bases. The sequence was obtained from a woman under 40 with acute COVID-19. Sequenced: PBMCs or T cells enriched from blood (not recorded which). DNA for the CDR3: TGTGCCAGCAGTCTGGACAGGGAGTCCCGCTACGAGCAGTACTTC. Translating gives CASSLDRESRYEQYF.